One and the same sample provided the 18 T cell receptor beta chains below, sequenced in a study of blood T cells in healthy people across ages. Primed by a sample-barcoded 5' primer and a J-beta primer mix, a second PCR proceeded for about 7 to 11 cycles. Each CDR3 protein gets one entry after TCRdb re-called the 5' RACE reads with MiXCR. The data contain some 760,000 distinct CDR3 sequences, 20% to 25% of them seen just once; the ten biggest clones take up roughly a tenth. A further study also used this sample, focusing on T cells of mothers and their children.

The sample consisted of blood. The receptors shown here come from a boy aged 5-17 years in good health.

V and J are TRBV10-2 and TRBJ2-7, with D tentatively TRBD2 (6 bases). V was pared by 5 bases and J by 2 bases, with 13 bases between. Germline assignment: CDR1 WSHSY and CDR2 SAAADI. The length of the CDR3 is 14 residues. The CDR3 region is CASSPLWGAYEQYF. Here the CDR3 DNA reads TGCGCCAGCAGTCCTCTGTGGGGGGCCTACGAGCAGTACTTC.

This chain joins TRBV24-1 and TRBJ1-2, with unresolved D. V dropped 7 bases and J dropped 4 bases, with 12 bases sitting between them. The V gene's germline CDR1 is KGHDR and CDR2 SFDVKD. This CDR3 is built from 13 residues. The CDR3, as DNA: TGTGCCACCAGCGAGAGACTTTCCTATGGCTACACCTTC. Its protein product is CATSERLSYGYTF.

This clonotype was observed a handful of times. The chain has TRBV5-1 and TRBJ2-5; 8 positions agree with TRBD1. The V gene's germline CDR1 is SGHRS and CDR2 YFSETQ. The CDR3 spans 13 residues. Losses at the gene ends were 3 bases for V and 3 bases for J; bases not matched to a gene: 1. The CDR3 reads CASSWGQEETQYF. The CDR3 DNA follows: TGCGCCAGCAGCTGGGGACAGGAAGAGACCCAGTACTTC.

In its sample, this clonotype was seen a few times. This chain uses TRBV4-3 with TRBJ2-5, with D maybe TRBD2 (6 bases). Germline values: CDR1 LGHNA, CDR2 YSLEER. Trimming removed 0 bases at V and 5 bases at J, with 13 bases between. The CDR3 runs to 15 residues. CDR3 nucleotides: TGCGCCAGCAGCCAAGACCGAGGGACTGCCGAGACCCAGTACTTC. Protein product: CASSQDRGTAETQYF.

Only a few counts were recorded for this clonotype. The rearrangement uses TRBV12-5 and TRBJ2-5; 13 nucleotides match TRBD2. Trimming cost V 7 bases and J 3 bases; bases outside gene matches: 8. There are 16 residues in the CDR3. Germline values: CDR1 LGHNT, CDR2 FRNRAP. CDR3 nucleotides: TGTGCTAGTGCCCCAAGACTAGCGGGAGGTGAAGAGACCCAGTACTTC. Protein sequence: CASAPRLAGGEETQYF. The variable domain in full, with the rest retrieved from reference TRBV12-5 and TRBJ2-5, is DARVTQTPRHKVTEMGQEVTMRCQPILGHNTVFWYRQTMMQGLELLAYFRNRAPLDDSGMPKDRFSAEMPDATLATLKIQPSEPRDSAVYFCASAPRLAGGEETQYFGPGTRLLVL.

This sequence joins TRBV29-1 and TRBJ1-1, with 8 nucleotides matching TRBD1. The V segment lost 6 bases and the J segment 5 bases; nucleotides outside the gene matches: 8. The V gene's germline CDR1 is SQVTM and CDR2 ANQGSEA. The CDR3 consists of 13 residues. CDR3: CSVQDRGGTEAFF. The CDR3 nucleotides read TGCAGCGTCCAAGACAGGGGTGGGACTGAAGCTTTCTTT.

This clonotype was counted between two and nine times. The V gene is TRBV29-1, the J gene TRBJ2-5, with 9 bases fitting TRBD1. The CDR3 is 14 amino acids. CDR1 and CDR2 (germline): SQVTM, ANQGSEA. The V segment lost 6 bases and the J segment 1 base; nucleotides outside the gene matches: 6. The CDR3 here is CSVGRDRVQETQYF. The DNA of the CDR3 is TGCAGCGTCGGACGGGACAGGGTCCAAGAGACCCAGTACTTC.

The V and J genes are TRBV9 and TRBJ2-1; TRBD1 matches 7 bases. From germline, CDR1 is SGDLS and CDR2 YYNGEE. V trimming: 7 bases; J trimming: 0 bases; junction bases outside the gene matches: 7. The CDR3 contains 15 residues. The CDR3 is CASGPGDSSYNEQFF. In DNA form, the CDR3 reads TGTGCCAGCGGCCCCGGGGACAGCTCCTACAATGAGCAGTTCTTC.

The V call is TRBV7-9, the J call TRBJ1-1, with 10 bases lining up with TRBD1. CDR1 is SEHNR and CDR2 is FQNEAQ in the germline V gene (reference sequence). The CDR3 consists of 16 residues. Trimming at V came to 5 bases and at J to 5 bases, leaving 11 bases not matched to a gene. The CDR3 spells CASSLRTGGGKTEAFF. As DNA, the CDR3 is TGTGCCAGCAGCCTCAGGACAGGGGGAGGAAAGACTGAAGCTTTCTTT.

The rearrangement uses TRBV7-9 and TRBJ2-3, with D unclear. The length of the CDR3 is 14 residues. Trimming took 6 bases from V and 1 from J, leaving 11 bases between them. Germline V lookup: CDR1 SEHNR, CDR2 FQNEAQ (reference sequence). The CDR3, as DNA: TGTGCCAGCAGTCCCATAAGCGGCACAGATACGCAGTATTTT. Translation: CASSPISGTDTQYF.

The chain is built from TRBV27 and TRBJ2-7, with D perhaps assigned TRBD1 or TRBD2 (5 bases each). CDR1 is MNHEY, CDR2 SMNVEV, per germline (reference sequence). V lost 4 bases to trimming and J lost 2 bases, with 12 bases between them. This CDR3 has 14 amino acids. The chain's CDR3 is CASSSLGTPYEQYF. CDR3 nucleotides: TGTGCCAGCAGTTCGCTAGGGACCCCCTACGAGCAGTACTTC.

This clonotype was recorded a few times. V and J are TRBV28 and TRBJ2-5; 8 bases are shared with TRBD2. The germline gives CDR1 MDHEN, CDR2 SYDVKM. The CDR3 spans 15 residues. V gave up 6 bases and J gave up 5 bases; unmatched junction bases: 11. CDR3: CASRDDIAGKETQYF. CDR3 in DNA: TGTGCCAGCAGGGATGACATAGCGGGAAAGGAGACCCAGTACTTC.

The chain couples TRBV29-1 to TRBJ2-7; D might be TRBD1 (5 bases). The CDR3 is 12 amino acids. Germline assignment: CDR1 SQVTM and CDR2 ANQGSEA. Trimming took 4 bases from V and 0 from J, leaving 7 bases between them. For the CDR3, the DNA is TGCAGCGTTGCGACAGACTCCTACGAGCAGTACTTC. Its translation: CSVATDSYEQYF.

The chain is built from TRBV9 and TRBJ2-4; 9 bases map to TRBD2. The CDR3 sequence is 19 residues long. Germline loops: CDR1 SGDLS, CDR2 YYNGEE. Germline trimming cut 0 bases from V and 3 bases from J; bases unmatched to any gene: 13. CDR3 bases: TGTGCCAGCAGCGTAGGAGGGACTAGCCTTTGGGTCCTCAAAAACATTCAGTACTTC. Amino acid sequence: CASSVGGTSLWVLKNIQYF.

The chain carries TRBV20-1 and TRBJ2-3, with D perhaps matching TRBD1 or TRBD2 (5 bases each). Germline CDR1 reads DFQATT; CDR2 reads SNEGSKA (reference sequence). CDR3 length equals 14 residues. V was pared by 5 bases and J by 6 bases, with 18 bases between. The CDR3 region has the DNA TGCAGTGCTTCTCCCCGAGAGGGGTGGGATACGCAGTATTTT. Protein sequence: CSASPREGWDTQYF.

The CDR3 loop reads CASSYDIRDEQYF. The CDR3 DNA follows: TGTGCCAGCAGCTACGATATTCGGGACGAGCAGTACTTC. The chain recombines TRBV5-6 with TRBJ2-5; D ambiguous. Gene TRBJ2-7 matches the end of the DNA better, so the J call may be wrong. Germline V CDR1 and CDR2: SGHDT, YYEEEE. This CDR3 comprises 13 residues.

This clonotype was seen more than once but under ten times. This chain joins TRBV7-9 and TRBJ2-5; a weak D match, TRBD1 (5 bases). The DNA end lines up better with TRBJ2-1; the J call may be wrong. CDR1 is SEHNR, CDR2 FQNEAQ, per germline (reference sequence). This CDR3 contains 15 residues. Here the CDR3 DNA reads TGTGCCAGCAGCTTAGAGGCAGGCTCAACAGGTGGGCAGTTCTTC. Residues: CASSLEAGSTGGQFF.

Only a few counts were recorded for this clonotype. V usage is TRBV29-1 and J usage is TRBJ1-1, with a tentative D call TRBD1 (6 bases). The germline gives CDR1 SQVTM, CDR2 ANQGSEA. The CDR3 runs 11 residues. V lost 7 bases, J lost 3 bases, and 9 bases lay in between. As DNA, the CDR3 is TGCAGCGATGGGACACACACTGAAGCTTTCTTT. This encodes CSDGTHTEAFF.